The sequence of this T cell receptor (beta chain) was determined in a study of T cells in pancreatic ductal adenocarcinoma. Trimming pared 2 bases from V and 0 bases from J, leaving 25 bases between. CDR1 and CDR2 (germline): ENHRY, SYGVKD. This CDR3 has 20 amino acids. Comments on this clone: The antigen is undetermined.

Produced via immunoSEQ multiplex PCR; TCRdb's table is partial and in-frame only. This table has under 30,000 clones, approximately 92% appearing once. Findings and caveats of the study: Tumor samples had fewer productive templates and roughly 8-fold fewer unique clonotypes than blood. This surgical cohort overrepresents the minority presenting with early-stage disease.

No neoadjuvant therapy was given to the selected pancreatic ductal adenocarcinoma patients before their surgery. The sample taken for sequencing was PBMCs. The rearrangement joins TRBV10-3 to TRBJ1-1; a weak D match, TRBD1 (6 bases). The clonotype was recovered from a human donor with pancreatic ductal adenocarcinoma. The CDR3 region has the DNA TGTGCCATCAGTGAGCAGATGGGGGGGCGGGGCGGGGTATTGAACACTGAAGCTTTCTTT. This codes for CAISEQMGGRGGVLNTEAFF.